The clone carrying this TCR beta chain was seen many times. Its antigen is as yet unknown. This specimen belongs to a study of T cells in Graves' hyperthyroidism and ophthalmopathy. In the study overall: Staff took peripheral blood when the initial diagnosis was made, before any treatment began. Study results and limitations: Ophthalmopathy prediction by the model preceded onset by a median roughly 6 months. Researchers found most expanded thyroid clonotypes above 0.001 in blood as well.

Per germline, CDR1 KGHDR and CDR2 SFDVKD. The CDR3 runs to 13 residues. Trimming removed 5 bases at V and 2 bases at J, with 9 bases between. It was RNA transcripts that yielded the amplified TCR beta CDR3 regions. A first-round RT-PCR of the TCR CDR3 used the HTBI primer set. TCRdb re-called the multiplex PCR reads with MiXCR, one entry per CDR3 protein. The sample has about 280,000 distinct CDR3 sequences, 25% seen once. Before ophthalmopathy appeared, progressors gave blood at initial hyperthyroidism diagnosis. The sample taken for sequencing was blood. The receptor was isolated from a man aged 35-49 years with Graves' hyperthyroidism that later progressed to Graves' ophthalmopathy. This chain uses TRBV24-1 with TRBJ2-7; the D is unclear. CDR3 sequence reads: CATSGRDPYEQYF. The CDR3 coding sequence is TGTGCCACCAGTGGCCGCGATCCCTACGAGCAGTACTTC.